This TCR beta chain originates from a study of blood T cell repertoires in COVID-19 (TCRdb year 2020). At the level of the whole study: Samples from collaborators originated in the United States, Italy and Spain and spanned both the acute and convalescent phases of COVID-19. The prospective study material was composed of cDNA or gDNA derived from T cells, B-cell-depleted T cells, or PBMCs. The dataset comprised deeply sampled blood TCRbeta repertoires from subjects exposed to, actively infected with, or recovered from COVID-19. The repertoires were made available in a free public database intended to serve as a resource for research on the immune response to SARS-CoV-2. The samples were drawn from two sources: the first 160 participants of the ongoing ImmuneRACE study, and approximately 1,300 subjects contributed by 6 global collaborators. A de-identified subject ID, COVID-19 status, age in years and sex were almost always included in the sample metadata. Where HLA class I and class II types were available, the types were taken from metadata supplied by the sample provider, not from assay-based typing.

Reading the germline V gene gives CDR1 SGHTA and CDR2 FQGTGA. Here V drops 5 bases and J drops 7 bases, and the junction holds 19 bases not matched to any gene. Taken from cysteine to phenylalanine, the CDR3 has 17 residues. Only the CDR3 region is kept as DNA, spanning 51 bases read in frame from base 1. Here is what the overall study found, with its caveats: Clinical and demographic metadata were provided uncurated, with the amount varying by source and participant.

TCRbeta CDR3 regions were amplified from genomic DNA using the immunoSEQ Assay, a bias-controlled multiplex PCR. On the authors' methods: The number of nucleated cells in each sample was estimated from the amplification of reference gene primers within the assay. Sequence reads were collapsed and filtered to measure the absolute abundance of every unique TCRbeta CDR3 rearrangement. For each sample, productive Simpson clonality was calculated as the square root of Simpson's diversity index over productive rearrangements. The source is immuneACCESS, and TCRdb retained only in-frame sequences with V and J called. Part of the clones is not carried over; for the studies checked, unresolved V genes explain less than half of this, and the remainder is unexplained. The DNA gave D and trimming, while V, J and clone size come from that table. This sample is represented by around 150,000 clones; approximately 90% of them were singletons. The ten largest clones represent around 2.9% of the sample.

On this clone: Its recognized antigen is unknown. Base quality data are lacking; no much larger clone is found one base away.

The collaborating institutions used their own protocols to collect whole blood in K2EDTA tubes. For TCRbeta analysis, collaborators shipped samples as frozen whole blood, isolated PBMCs, or DNA extracted from either of those sample types. This receptor was taken from a woman aged 60-75 years with active COVID-19. The chain is encoded by TRBV7-3 joined to TRBJ2-7; 8 middle bases align to TRBD2. The specimen sequenced was peripheral blood. The sequenced DNA: TGTGCCAGCAGCCCAGGGACTAGGGAACACAGGATGGGTGAGCAGTACTTC. Translated, it reads CASSPGTREHRMGEQYF. With the rest looked up from the reference TRBV7-3 and TRBJ2-7 genes rather than sequenced, the full variable domain is GAGVSQTPSNKVTEKGKYVELRCDPISGHTALYWYRQSLGQGPEFLIYFQGTGAADDSGLPNDRFFAVRPEGSVSTLKIQRTERGDSAVYLCASSPGTREHRMGEQYFGPGTRLTVT.